Listed below are T cell receptor beta chains from one sample, sequenced in a study of OX40 agonist ivuxolimab in advanced cancers. Produced via immunoSEQ multiplex PCR; TCRdb's table is partial and in-frame only. The sample has more than 65,000 clones, about 88% seen once. Sequencing used CD4+ or CD8+ T cells sorted from blood, obtained in a trial of the OX40 agonist ivuxolimab. Every receptor here comes from an adult with an advanced solid tumor such as melanoma, head and neck, liver or kidney cancer. The CDR3 runs from the conserved cysteine through the conserved F or W. D genes are given only for firm matches. The size field is filled for only some rows; it gives once, few, many or a size class.

>.|TRBJ2-5|.|TRBV9
TGTGCCAGCAGCGGACTTCAGGGGCGAGGGGAGACCCAGTACTTC
CASSGLQGRGETQYF
>TRBD2|TRBJ2-7|.|TRBV6-5
TGTGCCAGCAGTTACCGGGGGGACCACTACGAGCAGTACTTC
CASSYRGDHYEQYF
>TRBD2|TRBJ2-7|.|TRBV7-2
TGTGCCAGCAGGCTCCGGGCGGGGGGGGAGCAGTACTTC
CASRLRAGGEQYF
>.|TRBJ2-1|.|TRBV29-1
TGCAGCGTAGGCTCCGGGCCCTACAATGAGCAGTTCTTC
CSVGSGPYNEQFF
>.|TRBJ2-5|once|TRBV6-4
TGTGCCAGCAGGATTACATTTTTCCCTAGGACCCAGTACTTC
CASRITFFPRTQYF
>TRBD1|TRBJ2-1|.|TRBV5-1
TGCGCCAGCAGCCCCGGGACAGGGTCGGGTGAGCAGTTCTTC
CASSPGTGSGEQFF
>TRBD2|TRBJ2-3|.|TRBV4-3
TGCGCCAGCAGCCAAGCACTAGCGGGGGGGCTAGGCACCCCAGATACGCAGTATTTT
CASSQALAGGLGTPDTQYF
>TRBD1|TRBJ1-2|.|TRBV29-1
TGCAGCGTTGCCCGACAGGGGCAGGGCTACACCTTC
CSVARQGQGYTF
>.|TRBJ2-5|once|TRBV11-2
TGTGCCAGCAGCCCATTAGCTGGAGCCCTTTTGGAGACCCAGTACTTC
CASSPLAGALLETQYF
>.|TRBJ1-5|.|TRBV5-8
TGTGCCAGCAGCCGCGGCGAGGGGACCGGCAATCAGCCCCAGCATTTT
CASSRGEGTGNQPQHF
>.|TRBJ1-3|once|TRBV9
TGTGCCAGCAGCCTTAGTGGGGGGTCTGGAAACACCATATATTTT
CASSLSGGSGNTIYF
>.|TRBJ2-7|.|TRBV27
TGTGCCAGCAGGAAACGATCTGAGGTGGGGAACGAGCAGTACTTC
CASRKRSEVGNEQYF
>TRBD2|TRBJ2-5|.|TRBV5-1
TGCGCCAGCAGCTTGGTTCCTCCGGGACTAGTTGGCCTCCAAGAGACCCAGTACTTC
CASSLVPPGLVGLQETQYF
>TRBD1|TRBJ1-1|once|TRBV30
TGTGCCTGGAGTGTGGGACAGTGGAACACTGAAGCTTTCTTT
CAWSVGQWNTEAFF
>TRBD1|TRBJ2-2|once|TRBV9
TGTGCCAGCAGCGTAGCTCTGGGACAGGGGGCCGGCGGGGAGCTGTTTTTT
CASSVALGQGAGGELFF
>.|TRBJ1-3|.|TRBV27
TGTGCCAGCAGCCGACAGGTTTCAGCTGGAAACACCATATATTTT
CASSRQVSAGNTIYF
>.|TRBJ1-2|.|TRBV5-1
TGCGCCAGCAGCCCGGTCCTGGATGGGGGCTACACCTTC
CASSPVLDGGYTF
>TRBD2|TRBJ2-3|.|TRBV29-1
TGCAGCGTTGCCCTAGCGGCTAGCACAGATACGCAGTATTTT
CSVALAASTDTQYF
>.|TRBJ1-1|.|TRBV5-1
TGCGCCAGCAGCTTGGGGCTGGGGGATACTGAAGCTTTCTTT
CASSLGLGDTEAFF
>TRBD2|TRBJ2-2|.|TRBV5-8
TGTGCCAGCAAGCGGCGGGCTAGCGGGAGTCGCAGGGAGCTGTTTTTT
CASKRRASGSRRELFF
>TRBD2|TRBJ2-1|.|TRBV7-2
TGTGCCAGCAGCTTAGTGGCTAGCGGGGTGGGAGAGCAGTTCTTC
CASSLVASGVGEQFF
>TRBD1|TRBJ1-1|.|TRBV7-8
TGTGCCAGCAGCTTAGCGCGGGACAGGGGCCGCACTGAAGCTTTCTTT
CASSLARDRGRTEAFF
>.|TRBJ2-7|.|TRBV6-5
TGTGCCAGCCGGAATCCTTACGGGTACGAGCAGTACTTC
CASRNPYGYEQYF
>.|TRBJ2-1|.|TRBV14
TGTGCCAGCAGCTCCGGGATGCCGACCTACAATGAGCAGTTCTTC
CASSSGMPTYNEQFF
>TRBD1|TRBJ2-7|.|TRBV4-1
TGCGCCAGCAGCCAAGGACAGGGGGAATACGAGCAGTACTTC
CASSQGQGEYEQYF
>.|TRBJ2-5|.|TRBV27
TGTGCCAGCAGCCTACTAGGGGTGGCTCAAGAGACCCAGTACTTC
CASSLLGVAQETQYF